This entry lists 13 T cell receptor beta chains sequenced from one sample in a study of long-term antiretroviral therapy in people with HIV. Survey-level resolution applied to immunoSEQ assay v3.0. The table came from immunoSEQ multiplex PCR; TCRdb's copy has only in-frame clones and leaves some out. The table records approximately 27,000 clones, roughly 90% of them present only once. The sample consisted of unsorted PBMCs, taken 1.8 years after starting antiretroviral therapy. The origin of the receptors is a woman younger than 30 with HIV.

This chain links TRBV9 with TRBJ2-1, with TRBD2 matching over 13 bases. This CDR3 is built from 18 residues. V gave up 4 bases and J gave up 3 bases; unmatched junction bases: 10. CDR1 is SGDLS and CDR2 is YYNGEE in the germline V gene. CDR3 DNA: TGTGCCAGCAGCCCCGGACTAGCGGGAGTACCCGGCTACAATGAGCAGTTCTTC. This encodes CASSPGLAGVPGYNEQFF.

This rearrangement joins TRBV19 to TRBJ2-7; D tentatively fits TRBD1 or TRBD2 (5 bases each). Trimming pared 6 bases from V and 6 bases from J, leaving 15 bases between. The CDR3 runs 13 residues. Germline V gives CDR1 LNHDA, CDR2 SQIVND (reference sequence). The CDR3 bases are TGTGCCAGTAGGACCCCAACTAGGGGCGAGCAGTACTTC. It yields the protein CASRTPTRGEQYF. Full variable domain (rest looked up from reference TRBV19 and TRBJ2-7): DGGITQSPKYLFRKEGQNVTLSCEQNLNHDAMYWYRQDPGQGLRLIYYSQIVNDFQKGDIAEGYSVSREKKESFPLTVTSAQKNPTAFYLCASRTPTRGEQYFGPGTRLTVT.

The J gene is TRBJ2-7, the V gene TRBV18, with 8 nucleotides matching TRBD1. The CDR3 loop spans 14 amino acids. CDR1 KGHSH and CDR2 LQKENI come from the germline V gene. Trimming cost V 3 bases and J 6 bases; bases outside gene matches: 7. The CDR3 DNA sequence: TGTGCCAGCTCACCCTCTCAGGGGGCGTCCGAGCAGTACTTC. It specifies CASSPSQGASEQYF.

The gene calls are TRBV19 and TRBJ2-3; weak D call: TRBD2 (5 bases). This CDR3 is built from 14 residues. Germline V gene data show CDR1 as LNHDA and CDR2 as SQIVND (reference sequence). V lost 6 bases to trimming and J lost 0 bases, with 10 bases between them. CDR3 DNA: TGTGCCAGTAGCACCGGGGTGAGCACAGATACGCAGTATTTT. It translates to CASSTGVSTDTQYF.

The gene calls are TRBV27 and TRBJ2-6; no definite D call. With 2 bases removed from V and 1 base from J, the gap between germline ends came to 3 bases. The germline gives CDR1 MNHEY, CDR2 SMNVEV (reference sequence). The CDR3 sequence is 14 residues long. CDR3 amino acids: CASSLRSGANVLTF. Here the CDR3 DNA reads TGTGCCAGCAGTTTAAGATCTGGGGCCAACGTCCTGACTTTC.

This sequence joins TRBV6-6 and TRBJ1-1; D is possibly TRBD1 (6 bases). CDR3 length: 15 amino acids. The germline CDR1 and CDR2 sequences are MNHNY and SVGAGI (reference sequence). The V end lost 0 bases, the J end lost 0 bases, and 8 bases lay between the germline ends. The DNA for the CDR3 is TGTGCCAGCAGTTACTCGGACAGTTTGAACACTGAAGCTTTCTTT. Protein: CASSYSDSLNTEAFF.

The V gene is TRBV10-3, the J gene TRBJ2-2; 7 nucleotides match TRBD1. The CDR3 consists of 15 residues. V lost 6 bases, J lost 3 bases, and 7 bases stayed unmatched. The germline gives CDR1 ENHRY, CDR2 SYGVKD. The CDR3 spells CAIRSTGMDTGELFF. The CDR3 DNA reads as TGTGCCATCAGGTCGACAGGGATGGACACCGGGGAGCTGTTTTTT.

The chain uses TRBV4-2 and TRBJ1-2, with no clear D. The CDR3 loop spans 17 amino acids. The germline V and J ends were trimmed by 0 bases and 8 bases, with 22 bases remaining between them. The V gene's germline CDR1 is LGHNA and CDR2 YNFKEQ. The CDR3 sequence: CASSQDPEPRSYGGYTF. As DNA, the CDR3 is TGTGCCAGCAGCCAAGATCCCGAACCCAGGTCGTATGGGGGCTACACCTTC.

The rearrangement uses TRBV6-4 and TRBJ2-6; D ambiguous. Trimming shortened V by 2 bases and J by 3 bases, and 5 bases separated the two germline ends. The CDR3 has 14 amino acids. From germline, CDR1 is MRHNA and CDR2 SNTAGT. CDR3 sequence reads: CASSDRVGANVLTF. DNA of the CDR3: TGTGCCAGCAGTGACAGGGTTGGGGCCAACGTCCTGACTTTC.

This sequence joins TRBV19 and TRBJ1-1, with a weak D call TRBD1 (5 bases). The germline V gene has CDR1 LNHDA and CDR2 SQIVND (reference sequence). The ends were cut back, 5 bases at V and 5 bases at J, with 15 bases in the middle. The CDR3 is made up of 14 amino acids. This CDR3 reads CASSPRRGLTEAFF. The CDR3 DNA is TGTGCCAGTAGTCCTCGGAGGGGTCTGACTGAAGCTTTCTTT.

The chain uses TRBV10-3 and TRBJ2-2; 13 bases fit TRBD2. The J segment lost 1 base and the V segment lost 5 bases, leaving 4 bases of the junction unmatched. Germline V gene lookup returns CDR1 ENHRY and CDR2 SYGVKD. The CDR3 runs 17 residues. DNA for the CDR3: TGTGCCATCAGTAGGACTAGCGGGAGTGGGAACACCGGGGAGCTGTTTTTT. Protein product: CAISRTSGSGNTGELFF.

The chain couples TRBV28 to TRBJ2-1, with 9 bases matching TRBD2. The germline gives CDR1 MDHEN, CDR2 SYDVKM. This CDR3 comprises 17 residues. V lost 6 bases to trimming and J lost 4 bases; unmatched junction nucleotides: 13. The CDR3 spells CASRFVAGGLIYNEQFF. The CDR3 DNA reads as TGTGCCAGCAGATTTGTGGCGGGAGGGCTGATTTACAATGAGCAGTTCTTC. The full variable domain, completed using reference TRBV28 and TRBJ2-1, is DVKVTQSSRYLVKRTGEKVFLECVQDMDHENMFWYRQDPGLGLRLIYFSYDVKMKEKGDIPEGYSVSREKKERFSLILESASTNQTSMYLCASRFVAGGLIYNEQFFGPGTRLTVL.

V is TRBV11-2 and J is TRBJ2-1; 10 positions agree with TRBD2. CDR1 is SGHAT and CDR2 is FQNNGV in the germline V gene. Trimming took 5 bases from V and 6 from J; bases not matched to a gene: 4. This CDR3 comprises 14 residues. This CDR3 reads CASSLAGVVNEQFF. The CDR3 bases are TGTGCCAGCAGCCTAGCGGGAGTAGTCAATGAGCAGTTCTTC.